There are a few counts of the clone carrying this TCR beta chain. Germline values: CDR1 SGHNT, CDR2 YYREEE (reference sequence). The CDR3 totals 18 residues. V trimming: 3 bases; J trimming: 1 base; junction bases outside the gene matches: 11. The data derive from a study of beta chain features in type 1 diabetes. Of the isolated RNA, all was reverse transcribed, and so the sequenced material was expressed TCRB transcripts. Here immunoSEQ multiplex PCR was the method, and the copy in TCRdb shows in-frame clones only, minus some. The table shows under 950,000 clones, with roughly a sixth occurring only once.

The source of this sequence is a woman aged 18-29 years in good health. The J gene is TRBJ2-3, the V gene TRBV5-4; 10 nucleotides line up with TRBD2. Sequences were obtained from naive CD4+ T cells from blood. CDR3 bases: TGTGCCAGCAGCTCGGGCCGGGCCGGACTAGCGGGCACAGATACGCAGTATTTT. This sequence encodes CASSSGRAGLAGTDTQYF.